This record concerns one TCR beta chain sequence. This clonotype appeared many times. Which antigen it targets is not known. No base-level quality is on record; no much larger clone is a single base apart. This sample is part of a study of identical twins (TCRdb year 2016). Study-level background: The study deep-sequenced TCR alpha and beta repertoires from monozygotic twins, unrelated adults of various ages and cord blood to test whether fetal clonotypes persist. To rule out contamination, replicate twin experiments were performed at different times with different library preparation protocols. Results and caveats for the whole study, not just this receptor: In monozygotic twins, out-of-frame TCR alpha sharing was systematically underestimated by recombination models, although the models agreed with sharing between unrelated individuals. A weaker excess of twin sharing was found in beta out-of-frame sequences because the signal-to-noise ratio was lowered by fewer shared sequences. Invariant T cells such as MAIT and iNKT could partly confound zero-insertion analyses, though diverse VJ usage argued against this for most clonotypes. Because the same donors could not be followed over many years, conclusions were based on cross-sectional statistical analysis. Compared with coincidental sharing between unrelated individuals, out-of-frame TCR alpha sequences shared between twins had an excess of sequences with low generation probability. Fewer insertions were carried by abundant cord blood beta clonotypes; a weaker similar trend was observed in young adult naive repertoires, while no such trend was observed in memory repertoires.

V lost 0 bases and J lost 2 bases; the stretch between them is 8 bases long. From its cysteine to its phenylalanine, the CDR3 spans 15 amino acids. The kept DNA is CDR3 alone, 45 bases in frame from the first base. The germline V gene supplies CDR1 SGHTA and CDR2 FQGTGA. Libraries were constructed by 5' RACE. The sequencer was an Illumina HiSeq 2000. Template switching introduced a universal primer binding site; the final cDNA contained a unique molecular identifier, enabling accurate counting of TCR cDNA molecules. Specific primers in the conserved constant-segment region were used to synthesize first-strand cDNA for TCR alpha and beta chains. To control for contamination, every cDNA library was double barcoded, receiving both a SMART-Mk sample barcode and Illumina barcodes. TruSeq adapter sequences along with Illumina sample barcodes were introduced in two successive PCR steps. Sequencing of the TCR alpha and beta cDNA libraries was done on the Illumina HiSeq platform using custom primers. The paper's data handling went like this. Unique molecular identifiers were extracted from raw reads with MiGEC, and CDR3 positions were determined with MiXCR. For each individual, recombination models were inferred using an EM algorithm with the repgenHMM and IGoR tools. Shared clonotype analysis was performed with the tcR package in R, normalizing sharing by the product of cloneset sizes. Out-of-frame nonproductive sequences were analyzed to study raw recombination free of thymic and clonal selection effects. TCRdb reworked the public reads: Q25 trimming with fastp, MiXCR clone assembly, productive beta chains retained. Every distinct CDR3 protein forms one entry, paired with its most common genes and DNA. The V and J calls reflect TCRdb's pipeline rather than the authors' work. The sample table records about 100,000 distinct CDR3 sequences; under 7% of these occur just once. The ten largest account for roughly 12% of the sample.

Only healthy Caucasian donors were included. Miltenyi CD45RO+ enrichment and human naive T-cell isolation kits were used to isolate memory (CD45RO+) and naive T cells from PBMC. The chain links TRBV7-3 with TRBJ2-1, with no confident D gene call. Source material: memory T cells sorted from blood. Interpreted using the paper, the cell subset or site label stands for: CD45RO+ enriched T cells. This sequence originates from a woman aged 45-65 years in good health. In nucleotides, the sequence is TGTGCCAGCAGCTTAACGGCCGCCACCTACAATGAGCAGTTCTTC. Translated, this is CASSLTAATYNEQFF.